These T cell receptor beta chains were read from a single sample in a study of cytotoxic CD8 clonotypes in ibrutinib-treated CLL. Some clones are missing from TCRdb's copy, which holds only in-frame ones; the method was immunoSEQ multiplex PCR. The sample has hundreds of thousands of clones; roughly 74% are singletons. The source material was PBMCs, sampled after 24 months of ibrutinib treatment. These receptor sequences come from a human donor with chronic lymphocytic leukemia. Each CDR3 is given with its conserved first and last residue. D genes are given only for firm matches. For some rows the clone size is stated as once, few or many, or as a class when expanded; others skip it.

CDR3aa: CASSQGFSSAEAFF
CDR3nt: TGCGCCAGCAGCCAGGGGTTTAGTTCCGCTGAAGCTTTCTTT
abundance: .
j_gene: TRBJ1-1
d_gene: .
len: 14
v_gene: TRBV4-3

CDR3aa: CATLGRALRRETQYF
CDR3nt: TGTGCCACCTTAGGACGGGCCCTCAGGCGAGAGACCCAGTACTTC
abundance: .
j_gene: TRBJ2-5
d_gene: .
len: 15
v_gene: TRBV27

CDR3aa: CASSQEGKGSYEQYF
CDR3nt: TGTGCCAGCAGCCAAGAGGGAAAAGGCTCCTACGAGCAGTACTTC
abundance: .
j_gene: TRBJ2-7
d_gene: .
len: 15
v_gene: TRBV28

CDR3aa: CASSLGQYSNQPQHF
CDR3nt: TGTGCCAGCAGCTTAGGTCAGTATAGCAATCAGCCCCAGCATTTT
abundance: .
j_gene: TRBJ1-5
d_gene: .
len: 15
v_gene: TRBV7-6

CDR3aa: CASSYSRAGAWGYTF
CDR3nt: TGTGCCAGCAGTTACTCGAGGGCAGGGGCATGGGGCTACACCTTC
abundance: .
j_gene: TRBJ1-2
d_gene: .
len: 15
v_gene: TRBV6-5

CDR3aa: CASSQTSGRITGELFF
CDR3nt: TGTGCCAGCAGCCAGACTAGCGGGAGAATCACCGGGGAGCTGTTTTTT
abundance: .
j_gene: TRBJ2-2
d_gene: TRBD2
len: 16
v_gene: TRBV4-2

CDR3aa: CASRQGMEQYF
CDR3nt: TGTGCCAGCCGACAGGGTATGGAGCAGTACTTC
abundance: .
j_gene: TRBJ2-7
d_gene: TRBD1
len: 11
v_gene: TRBV27

CDR3aa: CASTGTSGEQYF
CDR3nt: TGTGCCAGCACCGGGACTAGCGGCGAGCAGTACTTC
abundance: few
j_gene: TRBJ2-7
d_gene: TRBD2
len: 12
v_gene: TRBV7-9

CDR3aa: CASKEADNEKLFF
CDR3nt: TGCGCCAGCAAAGAGGCCGATAATGAAAAACTGTTTTTT
abundance: .
j_gene: TRBJ1-4
d_gene: .
len: 13
v_gene: TRBV10-1

CDR3aa: CASSGTGDSYEQYF
CDR3nt: TGCGCCAGCAGCGGAACAGGGGACTCCTACGAGCAGTACTTC
abundance: few
j_gene: TRBJ2-7
d_gene: TRBD1
len: 14
v_gene: TRBV5-1

CDR3aa: CASMRGSSTDTQYF
CDR3nt: TGTGCCAGCATGAGGGGTTCTAGCACAGATACGCAGTATTTT
abundance: few
j_gene: TRBJ2-3
d_gene: .
len: 14
v_gene: TRBV11-2

CDR3aa: CASAGQSSYNEQFF
CDR3nt: TGTGCCAGCGCAGGACAGAGTTCCTACAATGAGCAGTTCTTC
abundance: .
j_gene: TRBJ2-1
d_gene: .
len: 14
v_gene: TRBV28

CDR3aa: CATSRDASASQETQYF
CDR3nt: TGTGCCACCAGCAGAGATGCTAGCGCGAGCCAAGAGACCCAGTACTTC
abundance: .
j_gene: TRBJ2-5
d_gene: .
len: 16
v_gene: TRBV15

CDR3aa: CASSPRAGGNNEQFF
CDR3nt: TGTGCCAGCAGCCCTAGGGCTGGGGGGAACAATGAGCAGTTCTTC
abundance: once
j_gene: TRBJ2-1
d_gene: .
len: 15
v_gene: TRBV9

CDR3aa: CASSLGRKGSGANVLTF
CDR3nt: TGTGCCAGCAGCTTGGGTCGTAAAGGGTCCGGGGCCAACGTCCTGACTTTC
abundance: .
j_gene: TRBJ2-6
d_gene: .
len: 17
v_gene: TRBV5-8

CDR3aa: CASSLVGRRSETQYF
CDR3nt: TGTGCCAGCAGCTTGGTTGGCAGGCGGTCAGAGACCCAGTACTTC
abundance: few
j_gene: TRBJ2-5
d_gene: .
len: 15
v_gene: TRBV5-4

CDR3aa: CASSFGGTSYGYTF
CDR3nt: TGTGCCAGCAGTTTTGGTGGCACATCCTATGGCTACACCTTC
abundance: .
j_gene: TRBJ1-2
d_gene: .
len: 14
v_gene: TRBV28

CDR3aa: CASSLSATSEQYF
CDR3nt: TGTGCCAGCAGTTTATCGGCCACTAGCGAGCAGTACTTC
abundance: .
j_gene: TRBJ2-7
d_gene: .
len: 13
v_gene: TRBV27

CDR3aa: CASSFGAEAFF
CDR3nt: TGTGCCAGCAGTTTCGGGGCCGAAGCTTTCTTT
abundance: .
j_gene: TRBJ1-1
d_gene: .
len: 11
v_gene: TRBV28